Following are 9 T cell receptor beta chains from one sample sequenced in a study of post-analysis software for immune sequencing data. Prepared TCR beta cDNA libraries contained unique molecular identifiers. TCRdb independently ran MiXCR on the PCR reads; one entry per CDR3 protein. In the table there are about 170,000 distinct CDR3 sequences, around 30% of which are singletons. Overall study results and limits: Compared with controls, patients had more of about 5 TRBV segments, including TRBV5-6, TRBV5-1 and TRBV20-1.

No antigen has been identified for these receptors. The sample consisted of blood. The receptors stem from a girl aged 5-17 years with multiple sclerosis.

This clonotype was seen a handful of times. The CDR3 protein is CASRADSPRADTQYF. CDR3 DNA: TGTGCCAGCAGGGCGGACAGTCCAAGAGCAGATACGCAGTATTTT. The chain combines TRBV12-3 or TRBV12-4 with TRBJ2-3, with a tentative D call TRBD1 (6 bases). The CDR3 is 15 amino acids. The V end lost 6 bases, the J end lost 4 bases, and 17 bases lay between the germline ends.

This clonotype was observed many times. The chain carries TRBV15 and TRBJ2-1; TRBD2 matches at 13 bases. J was trimmed by 7 bases and V by 4 bases; bases with no gene match: 7. The V gene's germline CDR1 is LNHNV and CDR2 YYDKDF (reference sequence). The CDR3 is made up of 16 amino acids. As DNA, the CDR3 is TGTGCCACCAGCAACCTGGGACTAGCGGGATGGAATGAGCAGTTCTTC. This encodes CATSNLGLAGWNEQFF.

V is TRBV7-2 and J is TRBJ2-7; 8 bases match TRBD1. Germline CDR1 SGHTA, CDR2 FQGNSA. This CDR3 has 16 residues. The ends lost 6 bases at V and 5 bases at J; junction bases unmatched: 15. In nucleotides, the CDR3 is TGTGCCAGCAGTTTGACGGTTGGACAGGGTATCAACGAGCAGTACTTC. This translates into CASSLTVGQGINEQYF.

V gene TRBV3-1 combines with J gene TRBJ2-1, with TRBD2 matching 10 bases. The CDR3 covers 22 residues. Unmatched junction bases numbered 20, after V lost 1 base and J lost 2 bases. Germline-derived CDR1 and CDR2 are LGHDT and YNNKEL (reference sequence). CDR3 in amino acids: CASSQGKLAGYIYESAYNEQFF. Written as DNA, the CDR3 is TGTGCCAGCAGCCAAGGGAAACTAGCGGGATATATTTATGAAAGCGCCTACAATGAGCAGTTCTTC.

In the case of this clonotype: Compared with germline, one end of the junction differs, possibly owing to a read error. V is TRBV12-3 or TRBV12-4 and J is TRBJ1-2, with D uncertain. The CDR3 contains 15 residues. The CDR3 nucleotides are TGTGCCATCAGTTTGGAGAGGCCCGATAACTATGGCTACACCTTC. Translation gives CAISLERPDNYGYTF.

This clonotype was seen repeatedly, ten times or more. The CDR3 loop is CASSWQGLADYNEQFF. The CDR3 region has the DNA TGTGCCAGCAGCTGGCAGGGACTAGCGGACTACAATGAGCAGTTCTTC. The rearrangement uses TRBV11-1 and TRBJ2-1; 11 positions match TRBD2. The CDR3 covers 16 residues. Germline values: CDR1 SGHAT, CDR2 FQDESV (reference sequence). Trimming cost V 4 bases and J 3 bases; bases outside gene matches: 5.

This clonotype was seen only a few times. The J gene is TRBJ2-4, the V gene TRBV15; TRBD1 might be the D (6 bases). Near its end, the DNA agrees better with TRBJ2-7, so the J call may be wrong. The germline V gene has CDR1 LNHNV and CDR2 YYDKDF (reference sequence). This CDR3 contains 15 residues. The CDR3 protein is CATSRGTRQVNEQYF. In nucleotides, the CDR3 is TGTGCCACCAGCAGAGGGACGAGACAGGTCAACGAGCAGTACTTC.

This clonotype was counted only a few times. A read error may explain this, as a much larger clone is one base away. The genes are TRBV5-1 and TRBJ2-7; TRBD1 might be the D (6 bases). The CDR3 extends over 16 amino acids. The V gene lost 3 bases and the J gene lost 7 bases, with 23 bases spanning the gap. Looked up from germline, CDR1 is SGHRS and CDR2 is YFSETQ. CDR3 bases: TGCGCCAGCAGCTCGCTGGGGGCTAGCTTTTCCCGTGAGCAGTACTTC. Its protein is CASSSLGASFSREQYF. The full variable domain, in which reference TRBV5-1 and TRBJ2-7 provide the parts outside the CDR3, is KAGVTQTPRYLIKTRGQQVTLSCSPISGHRSVSWYQQTPGQGLQFLFEYFSETQRNKGNFPGRFSGRQFSNSRSEMNVSTLELGDSALYLCASSSLGASFSREQYFGPGTRLTVT.

This clonotype appeared a single time. The chain carries TRBV5-1 and TRBJ2-7; D may be TRBD2 (5 bases). Per the germline V gene, CDR1 is SGHRS and CDR2 is YFSETQ. Between the trimmed V and J ends, which lost 2 bases and 4 bases, there was a span of 16 bases. The CDR3 is made up of 15 amino acids. CDR3 bases: TGCGCCAGCAGCTTAAGCGGCCCCAACAGATACGAGCAGTACTTC. Translating gives CASSLSGPNRYEQYF.